The 26 T cell receptor beta chains reported below all come from one sample, sequenced in a study of technical replicates of blood from several donors. Sequencing was performed with immunoSEQ multiplex PCR; in TCRdb, only in-frame clones are kept and a portion is missing. The sample holds tens of thousands of clones, about 92% seen once. Sequencing was carried out using T cells isolated from PBMCs. These TCRs come from a human donor in good health.

CDR3 sequence: CASSLNRDEEQPQHF. CDR3 bases: TGTGCCAGCAGCTTGAACAGGGATGAGGAGCAGCCCCAGCATTTT. The rearrangement uses TRBV12-1 and TRBJ1-5; TRBD1, as called in the table, went unchecked against the DNA. TRBV12-1 is a pseudogene segment. The CDR3 is 15 amino acids.

J is TRBJ1-2 and V is TRBV11-2; the match to TRBD1 covers 10 bases. Looked up from germline, CDR1 is SGHAT and CDR2 is FQNNGV. The length of the CDR3 is 15 residues. J lost 4 bases, V lost 5 bases, and 7 bases had no gene match. CDR3 nucleotides: TGTGCCAGCAGCGATCGGGACAGGGGATCCTATGGCTACACCTTC. This sequence encodes CASSDRDRGSYGYTF.

The chain recombines TRBV4-2 with TRBJ2-3, with a weak D call TRBD2 (5 bases). The CDR3 has 16 amino acids. CDR1 is LGHNA and CDR2 is YNFKEQ in the germline V gene. Deletions cut 4 bases from V and 2 bases from J, with 16 bases between. The CDR3 loop reads CASSLRRALPTDTQYF. As DNA, the CDR3 is TGTGCCAGCAGCCTACGGCGGGCCCTACCCACAGATACGCAGTATTTT.

The V call is TRBV18, the J call TRBJ1-5; possible D gene TRBD1, 5 bases. V was pared by 3 bases and J by 1 base, with 10 bases between. Germline CDR1 reads KGHSH; CDR2 reads LQKENI. There are 15 residues in the CDR3. CDR3 loop: CASSPPGQSNQPQHF. CDR3 nucleotides: TGTGCCAGCTCACCGCCTGGACAAAGCAATCAGCCCCAGCATTTT.

This chain connects TRBV10-3 to TRBJ1-1; TRBD1 matches at 7 bases. The CDR3 contains 15 residues. J lost 0 bases, V lost 6 bases, and 7 bases had no gene match. Germline V CDR1 and CDR2: ENHRY, SYGVKD. The DNA of the CDR3 is TGTGCCATCAGGTTCCGGGACAGCTTGAACACTGAAGCTTTCTTT. Amino acid sequence: CAIRFRDSLNTEAFF.

This clone was counted a single time. The chain is built from TRBV27 and TRBJ1-1, with TRBD1 as a possible D gene (5 bases). Trimming took 4 bases from V and 3 from J, leaving 21 bases between them. Germline V gene sequence: CDR1 MNHEY, CDR2 SMNVEV (reference sequence). The CDR3 is made up of 17 amino acids. CDR3 nucleotides: TGTGCCAGCAGTTCCAGACAGAACCTCATGTTTGACACTGAAGCTTTCTTT. Amino acids: CASSSRQNLMFDTEAFF.

This chain joins TRBV4-1 and TRBJ2-3, with 12 bases lining up with TRBD2. Per the germline V gene, CDR1 is MGHRA and CDR2 is YSYEKL. J lost 2 bases, V lost 0 bases, and 6 bases had no gene match. This CDR3 comprises 18 residues. CDR3 in DNA: TGCGCCAGCAGCCAAGAACCGGCTAGCGGGAGGGCCACAGATACGCAGTATTTT. Translation: CASSQEPASGRATDTQYF.

This rearrangement joins TRBV7-9 to TRBJ1-2; 8 positions match TRBD1. CDR1 SEHNR and CDR2 FQNEAQ come from the germline V gene (reference sequence). The CDR3 spans 18 residues. J was trimmed by 4 bases and V by 6 bases; bases with no gene match: 19. The chain's CDR3 is CASSTLNMSDRVFYGYTF. CDR3 coding DNA: TGTGCCAGCAGTACCTTAAATATGTCGGACAGGGTATTCTATGGCTACACCTTC.

This clone was seen only a few times. V gene TRBV5-1 combines with J gene TRBJ1-3; 8 nucleotides match TRBD1. This CDR3 spans 15 amino acids. After removal of 0 bases from V and 3 bases from J, the junction contained 2 bases not matched to a gene. CDR1 SGHRS and CDR2 YFSETQ come from the germline V gene. CDR3 nucleotide sequence: TGCGCCAGCAGCTTGGTTGGACAGGGTGGAAACACCATATATTTT. Protein sequence: CASSLVGQGGNTIYF.

This chain links TRBV5-4 with TRBJ2-7; 10 nucleotides align to TRBD2. Germline-derived CDR1 and CDR2 are SGHNT and YYREEE (reference sequence). With 4 bases clipped from V and 3 bases from J, the junction kept 4 bases outside the gene matches. The CDR3 totals 14 residues. CDR3 residues: CASSRGTSDYEQYF. CDR3 bases: TGTGCCAGCAGCCGTGGGACTAGCGACTACGAGCAGTACTTC.

The rearrangement links TRBV2 to TRBJ2-1, with TRBD1 as a possible D gene (5 bases). Germline V gives CDR1 SNHLY, CDR2 FYNNEI. Trimming took off 2 bases at V and 10 bases at J, with 15 bases between the two ends. The CDR3 is 14 amino acids. The CDR3 nucleotides read TGTGCCAGCAGTGAACCGCAGGGTAGTCACGAGCAGTTCTTC. Protein product: CASSEPQGSHEQFF.

The chain is built from TRBV6-1 and TRBJ1-2; 7 nucleotides agree with TRBD1. Trimming took 4 bases from V and 8 from J; bases not matched to a gene: 7. CDR1 is MNHNS and CDR2 is SASEGT in the germline V gene. The CDR3 is 13 residues long. CDR3 DNA: TGTGCCAGCAGTGTGACAGGGTGGGAGGGCTACACCTTC. It yields the protein CASSVTGWEGYTF.

This clone was observed a single time. The CDR3: CASSPGTGLYSQPQHF. DNA for the CDR3: TGCGCCAGCAGCCCCGGGACAGGACTTTACTCTCAGCCCCAGCATTTT. The chain links TRBV4-3 to TRBJ1-5, with 8 bases matching TRBD1. The germline gives CDR1 LGHNA, CDR2 YSLEER. V lost 4 bases and J lost 6; bases outside the gene matches: 11. The CDR3 is made up of 16 amino acids.

Here the CDR3 reads CASSSMRGSQETQYF. CDR3 nucleotide sequence: TGTGCCAGCAGCTCGATGCGGGGGAGTCAAGAGACCCAGTACTTC. The chain joins TRBV7-9 to TRBJ2-5, with 7 nucleotides matching TRBD2. The CDR3 extends over 15 amino acids. Losses at the gene ends were 4 bases for V and 2 bases for J; bases not matched to a gene: 7. Germline V gene lookup returns CDR1 SEHNR and CDR2 FQNEAQ (reference sequence).

The V call is TRBV6-1, the J call TRBJ2-1; 8 nucleotides line up with TRBD1. The J segment lost 4 bases and the V segment lost 7 bases, leaving 6 bases of the junction unmatched. The CDR3 is 14 amino acids. The germline V gene encodes CDR1 MNHNS and CDR2 SASEGT. The CDR3 spells CASMPGQAYNEQFF. The CDR3 DNA reads TGTGCCAGCATGCCGGGACAGGCTTACAATGAGCAGTTCTTC.

The chain carries TRBV7-2 and TRBJ2-5; tentative D call: TRBD1 (7 bases). Trimming removed 4 bases at V and 5 bases at J, with 14 bases between. The CDR3 length is 14 residues. CDR1 is SGHTA and CDR2 is FQGNSA in the germline V gene. In DNA, the CDR3 is TGTGCCAGCAGCTCCACAGGGGCGGGGGAGACCCAGTACTTC. Translated: CASSSTGAGETQYF.

The rearrangement uses TRBV7-2 and TRBJ2-2; TRBD1 agrees at 8 bases. The V and J ends lost 4 bases and 5 bases, in that order; junction bases with no gene match: 18. Germline CDR1 reads SGHTA; CDR2 reads FQGNSA. CDR3 length: 19 amino acids. In DNA, the CDR3 is TGTGCCAGCAGCTCCCGAGCTATGACAGGGGACCGAAGAACCGGGGAGCTGTTTTTT. It encodes CASSSRAMTGDRRTGELFF.

This chain joins TRBV4-3 and TRBJ1-2; D uncertain. The CDR3 contains 15 residues. V shed 2 bases and J shed 8 bases, with 18 bases lying between them. CDR1 LGHNA and CDR2 YSLEER come from the germline V gene. Here the CDR3 DNA reads TGCGCCAGCAGCCAAAATGTGGCCCTCTCGTGGGGCTACACCTTC. This translates into CASSQNVALSWGYTF.

The chain carries TRBV6-1 and TRBJ1-5; D is unresolved. Trimming stripped 7 bases from V and 3 bases from J, with 13 bases between. Germline assignment: CDR1 MNHNS and CDR2 SASEGT. The CDR3 loop spans 14 amino acids. In DNA form, the CDR3 reads TGTGCCAGCAACCCGACGGGGTTCAATCAGCCCCAGCATTTT. The encoded protein is CASNPTGFNQPQHF.

The chain combines TRBV4-1 with TRBJ2-2; 10 nucleotides align to TRBD2. Germline CDR1 and CDR2: MGHRA and YSYEKL. The ends lost 1 base at V and 7 bases at J; junction bases unmatched: 6. The CDR3 is 16 amino acids. This chain's CDR3 is CASSQVGLAASGELFF. The CDR3 bases are TGCGCCAGCAGCCAAGTAGGACTAGCGGCTAGCGGGGAGCTGTTTTTT.

For this clone: Other nucleotide sequences in the sample specify the same CDR3. The chain combines TRBV27 with TRBJ2-1; a possible D gene is TRBD2 (6 bases). The CDR3 length is 15 residues. In germline, CDR1 is MNHEY, CDR2 SMNVEV (reference sequence). V was cut by 5 bases and J by 0 bases, with 11 bases left in between. The CDR3 here is CASSLEGSSYNEQFF. The CDR3 coding sequence is TGTGCCAGCAGTCTGGAGGGGAGCTCCTACAATGAGCAGTTCTTC.

This chain links TRBV29-1 with TRBJ2-1; 10 bases align to TRBD1. The CDR3 has 14 amino acids. Unmatched junction bases numbered 6, after V lost 5 bases and J lost 5 bases. Per germline, CDR1 SQVTM and CDR2 ANQGSEA. CDR3 region: CSVLEGQGNNEQFF. The CDR3 DNA reads as TGCAGCGTTCTAGAGGGACAGGGGAACAATGAGCAGTTCTTC.

The chain employs TRBV4-3 and TRBJ2-7, with D maybe TRBD1 (6 bases). Germline CDR1 is LGHNA and CDR2 is YSLEER. V shed 8 bases and J shed 3 bases, with 14 bases lying between them. The CDR3 spans 13 residues. In nucleotides, the CDR3 is TGCGCCAGCGCCTACAGGGACAACTACGAGCAGTACTTC. Protein product: CASAYRDNYEQYF.

CDR3 region: CASSSQGAAQPQHF. In DNA, the CDR3 is TGTGCCAGCAGCTCACAGGGGGCGGCCCAGCCCCAGCATTTT. The chain joins TRBV7-2 to TRBJ1-5, with TRBD1 identical over 9 bases. CDR3 length: 14 residues. Germline V lookup: CDR1 SGHTA, CDR2 FQGNSA. With V trimmed by 4 bases and J by 7 bases, 5 bases remained unmatched. The full variable domain, its missing parts supplied by reference TRBV7-2 and TRBJ1-5, is GAGVSQSPSNKVTEKGKDVELRCDPISGHTALYWYRQSLGQGLEFLIYFQGNSAPDKSGLPSDRFSAERTGGSVSTLTIQRTQQEDSAVYLCASSSQGAAQPQHFGDGTRLSIL.

A single count supports this clone. The gene calls are TRBV7-9 and TRBJ1-1; no clear D. CDR3 length: 12 amino acids. V lost 4 bases, J lost 5 bases, and 8 bases lay in between. Germline CDR1 is SEHNR and CDR2 is FQNEAQ (reference sequence). The DNA for the CDR3 is TGTGCCAGCAGCTCTCGGGGTACTGAAGCTTTCTTT. Translating it yields CASSSRGTEAFF.

The chain employs TRBV29-1 and TRBJ1-5; no clear D. Germline assignment: CDR1 SQVTM and CDR2 ANQGSEA. Trimming removed 0 bases from V and 7 bases from J, with 10 bases in between. The CDR3 has 13 residues. CDR3 nucleotide sequence: TGCAGCGTTGAAGACGGAACAGAGCAGCCCCAGCATTTT. Translation gives CSVEDGTEQPQHF.